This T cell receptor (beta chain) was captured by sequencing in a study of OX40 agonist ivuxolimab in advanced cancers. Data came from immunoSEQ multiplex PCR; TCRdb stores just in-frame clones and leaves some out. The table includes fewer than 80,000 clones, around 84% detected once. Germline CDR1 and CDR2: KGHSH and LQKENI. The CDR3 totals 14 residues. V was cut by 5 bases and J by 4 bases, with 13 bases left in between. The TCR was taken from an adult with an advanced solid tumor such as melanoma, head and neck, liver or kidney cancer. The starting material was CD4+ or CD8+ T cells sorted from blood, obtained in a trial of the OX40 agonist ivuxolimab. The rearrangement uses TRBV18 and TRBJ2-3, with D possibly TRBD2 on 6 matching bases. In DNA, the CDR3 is TGTGCCAGCTCAATTGGCGGGAACGCAGATACGCAGTATTTT. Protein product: CASSIGGNADTQYF.